This is a list of T cell receptor beta chains from one sample in a study of tumor and adjacent non-tumor tissue in lung cancer. TCRdb itself ran the multiplex PCR reads through MiXCR, one entry per CDR3 protein. The sample lists fewer than 150,000 distinct CDR3 sequences; approximately 70% were seen once. Sample: lung tumor tissue. These receptors were collected from a man in his sixties with small cell lung cancer. Each CDR3 is given with its conserved first and last residue. The D gene is left open where the match is weak. Clone size appears in some rows only: once, few, many, or a class for an expanded clone.

>TRBV29-1|.|.|TRBJ2-7
.
CSVASGISYERYF
>TRBV12-3/TRBV12-4|.|.|TRBJ2-7
TGTGCCAGCAGGTACTGCGGGGATCTCTACGAGCCGTACTTC
CASRYCGDLYEPYF
>TRBV6-5|.|.|TRBJ1-5
TGTGTCAGCAGTTACTCGACTTGGGATCAGCCTCGGCATTTT
CVSSYSTWDQPRHF
>TRBV11-2|.|.|TRBJ2-3
TGTCCCAGCAGCTTAAAATTAGGGAGAGGAGATACGCAGTATTTT
CPSSLKLGRGDTQYF
>TRBV12-3/TRBV12-4|TRBD1|many|TRBJ1-1
TGTGCCAGCAGTCGATCTTCTGGACAGGTTGAAGCTTTCTTT
CASSRSSGQVEAFF
>TRBV11-2|.|.|TRBJ2-7
TGTGTCAGTAGCTTAGATGGCGGGCTGGAGTACTTC
CVSSLDGGLEYF
>TRBV4-2|.|.|TRBJ2-5
TGTGCCAGCATCCAAGACCCCACCGGGTTTGTCGGGACCCAGTACTTC
CASIQDPTGFVGTQYF
>TRBV11-1|TRBD1|.|TRBJ2-3
TGCGCCAGCAGCTTGTACAGGGGGACAGATACGCAGTGTTTT
CASSLYRGTDTQCF
>TRBV29-1|TRBD2|.|TRBJ2-1
TGCATCGCGGATCTAGCGGGAGGGCGAAATGAGCAGTTCTTC
CIADLAGGRNEQFF
>TRBV14|.|many|TRBJ1-1
TGTGCCAGCAGCCAAGGTGGGGGATCTGAAGCTTTCTTT
CASSQGGGSEAFF
>TRBV5-1|.|once|TRBJ1-2
TGCGCCAGCAGCTTGGACGGCAACTATGGCTACACCTTC
CASSLDGNYGYTF
>TRBV6-1|.|few|TRBJ2-5
TGTGCCAGCAGTGAAGCTAACCTCCCGCGCGAGACCCAGTACTTC
CASSEANLPRETQYF
>TRBV11-2|.|.|TRBJ2-5
TGTGCCAGCAGCTTCGCACAGGGAGGGGAGACCCAGTACTTC
CASSFAQGGETQYF
>TRBV20-1|TRBD2|many|TRBJ2-1
TGCAGCATTGGACTAGCGTCGAGGAATGAGCAGTTCTTC
CSIGLASRNEQFF
>TRBV11-2|TRBD2|.|TRBJ2-5
TGTGCCAGCAGCTTAGGCATAGCGGGAGGGCCCGGGACCCAAGAATACTTC
CASSLGIAGGPGTQEYF
>TRBV7-3|.|.|TRBJ1-1
TGTGCCTGCAGCCTTTCGGGGGGAAACACTGAAGCTTTCTTT
CACSLSGGNTEAFF
>TRBV11-2|TRBD1|few|TRBJ2-2
TGTATCAGCAGCTTATGGACAGGGAACACCGGGGAGCTGTTTTTT
CISSLWTGNTGELFF
>TRBV4-1|.|.|TRBJ1-4
TGCGCCAGCAGCCGCCCCTTGGAGGAAAAACTGTTTTTT
CASSRPLEEKLFF
>TRBV6-5|TRBD2|.|TRBJ2-2
TGTGCCTGCAGAGGACTAGCGGGAGTTGGGGAGCTGTTTTTT
CACRGLAGVGELFF
>TRBV5-6|.|once|TRBJ2-7
TGTGCCAGCTTGGGCGGGGCCTCCTACGGGCACTACTTC
CASLGGASYGHYF
>TRBV6-5|TRBD1|few|TRBJ2-2
TGTGACAGCAGTACTCGGGACAGTAGCACCGGGGAGCTGTTTTTT
CDSSTRDSSTGELFF
>TRBV6-1|.|.|TRBJ2-3
TGTGCCAGCAGTGTCCTCCAACTCGATACGCAGTATTTT
CASSVLQLDTQYF
>TRBV12-3/TRBV12-4|.|few|TRBJ2-3
TGTGCCAGCAGGGGACTGGCAGTACTAGATACGCTGTATTTT
CASRGLAVLDTLYF
>TRBV11-3|TRBD1|.|TRBJ1-6
TGTACCAGCAGCCCTTCCGGGACAGGACCTTCTAGCTCCTATAATTCACCCCTCCACTTT
CTSSPSGTGPSSSYNSPLHF
>TRBV10-3|.|.|TRBJ1-1
TGTGCCATCCGGAGGAGGGACGGCGACGAAGCCTTCTTT
CAIRRRDGDEAFF
>TRBV4-2|.|.|TRBJ1-6
TGTGCCAGCAGCAAACCGGGACGGGAAACTTCACCCCTCCACTTT
CASSKPGRETSPLHF
>TRBV28|TRBD1|.|TRBJ2-3
TGTGCCAGCGATTCCCTCCAGGACAGGGGGCGACAGGATACGCAGTATTTT
CASDSLQDRGRQDTQYF
>TRBV7-8|TRBD1|.|TRBJ2-7
TGTGCCAGCAGCTTAGGTGGTCGGGACAGTTCCTACGAGCAGTACTTC
CASSLGGRDSSYEQYF
>TRBV20-1|.|many|TRBJ2-3
TGCAGTGCACCGTGGGGAGATACGCAGTATTTT
CSAPWGDTQYF
>TRBV12-3/TRBV12-4|.|once|TRBJ1-1
TGTGTCAGCAGTTTGGCCGGGCCTGAAGCTCTCTTT
CVSSLAGPEALF
>TRBV11-2|.|.|TRBJ1-2
TGTGCCAGCAGAGCGACGGAGACGGAACTCCGCGGCTACATCTTC
CASRATETELRGYIF
>TRBV20-1|.|.|TRBJ1-4
TGCAGTACTAGTCTTCGAGCGGGTGAAAAACTGTTTTTT
CSTSLRAGEKLFF
>TRBV11-3|TRBD1|once|TRBJ1-1
TGTGCCAACAGGTTAGAGCAGGGGGCGAAGACTTTCTTT
CANRLEQGAKTFF
>TRBV12-3/TRBV12-4|.|few|TRBJ2-5
TGTGCCAGCAGTTTCCCGGGCATCCAAGAGACCCAGTACTTC
CASSFPGIQETQYF
>TRBV20-1|TRBD2|.|TRBJ2-1
TGCAGTGCCATTACTAGCGGGAGATATGAGCAGTTCTTC
CSAITSGRYEQFF
>TRBV6-1|TRBD1|many|TRBJ1-1
TGTGCCACTGTTTACAGGGGCAACACTGAAGCTTTCTTT
CATVYRGNTEAFF
>TRBV7-8|TRBD1|many|TRBJ1-6
TGTGCCAGCAGCTACTCGGAGGGGGCCGGATCACCCCTCCACTTT
CASSYSEGAGSPLHF
>TRBV5-5|TRBD2|.|TRBJ2-7
TGTGCCAGCAAGGTAGCGGGAGACGGCTACGAGCAGTACTTC
CASKVAGDGYEQYF
>TRBV6-2/TRBV6-3|.|once|TRBJ1-2
TGTGCCAGCAGAAATGCCCAGGGAACTGGCTACACCTTC
CASRNAQGTGYTF
>TRBV6-5|.|.|TRBJ2-3
TGTGCCAGCAGTTACAACCATCCTGGGCGCGCAGATACGCAGTATTTT
CASSYNHPGRADTQYF
>TRBV12-3/TRBV12-4|.|few|TRBJ2-2
TGTGCCAGCAGCCCGGGGACTGGTGACACCGGGGAGCTGTTTTTT
CASSPGTGDTGELFF